These T cell receptor beta chains were read from a single sample in a study of blood T cells in healthy people across ages. TCRdb independently ran MiXCR on the 5' RACE reads; one entry per CDR3 protein. The sample holds around 800,000 distinct CDR3 sequences, under 30% seen once. These data also featured in a second study, about T cells of mothers and their children.

The sample comprised blood. These receptors were collected from a boy aged 5 to 17 in good health. Each CDR3 is given with its conserved first and last residue. D genes are given only for firm matches. Rows give clone size only sometimes, using once, few, many, or a class for an expanded clone.

j_call v_call d_call clone_size cdr3_nt cdr3_aa
TRBJ2-6 TRBV29-1 TRBD1 - TGCAGCGTACTTAACAGGGGGCCTGGGGCCAACGTCCTGACTTTC CSVLNRGPGANVLTF
TRBJ2-7 TRBV4-2 TRBD1 - TGTGCCAGCAGCCAAGTGGCAGGGGGCTACGAGCAGTACTTC CASSQVAGGYEQYF
TRBJ2-3 TRBV29-1 - - TGCAGCGTTGAAGACCCGGGTATGACAGATACGCAGTATTTT CSVEDPGMTDTQYF
TRBJ1-2 TRBV2 TRBD1 few TGTGCCAGCAGTGTGGACAGGGGGAAGCGGGGCTACACCTTC CASSVDRGKRGYTF
TRBJ1-2 TRBV5-1 TRBD1 - TGCGCCAGCAGCTTTACTGGACAGGGGGGCGGCTACACCTTC CASSFTGQGGGYTF
TRBJ1-5 TRBV7-9 - few TGTGCCAGCAGCTATTCAGTAGGCAATCAGCCCCAGCATTTT CASSYSVGNQPQHF
TRBJ1-1 TRBV6-5 TRBD1 few TGTGCCAGCAGCCTGGGGAGACAGGGGAACACTGAAGCTTTCTTT CASSLGRQGNTEAFF
TRBJ1-4 TRBV7-6 - few TGTGCCAGCAGCTTACCAGGAGGAGACATGCACCCAACTAATGAAAAACTGTTTTTT CASSLPGGDMHPTNEKLFF
TRBJ2-3 TRBV5-1 - many TGCGCCAGCAGCTTGTCGGATACGCAGTATTTT CASSLSDTQYF
TRBJ2-1 TRBV5-1 TRBD2 - TGCGCCAGCAGCTTTGGTCTAGCGGACCCTTCTGAGCAGTTCTTC CASSFGLADPSEQFF